The next 7 T cell receptor beta chains were all read from a single sample in a study of blood T cell repertoires in COVID-19. The data were produced by immunoSEQ multiplex PCR, yet TCRdb's version contains in-frame clones alone and is incomplete. Here the sample spans roughly 280,000 clones, around 87% being singletons. Input material: peripheral blood. The receptors derive from a woman aged 60-75 years with COVID-19, enrolled during active disease.

V and J are TRBV4-1 and TRBJ2-1, with 8 bases matching TRBD1. V shed 4 bases and J 7 bases; nucleotides not matched to a gene: 9. The CDR3 sequence is 15 residues long. Germline-derived CDR1 and CDR2 are MGHRA and YSYEKL. DNA of the CDR3: TGCGCCAGCAGCCGAACCGGGACAGGTCGGAATGAGCAGTTCTTC. Its protein product is CASSRTGTGRNEQFF.

This rearrangement joins TRBV5-4 to TRBJ2-7; 7 positions match TRBD2. The CDR3 runs 15 residues. V was clipped by 3 bases and J by 2 bases; unmatched bases: 8. Germline V gives CDR1 SGHNT, CDR2 YYREEE (reference sequence). CDR3 protein: CASSSRRESTYEQYF. The DNA of the CDR3 is TGTGCCAGCAGCTCGCGGCGGGAGAGTACCTACGAGCAGTACTTC.

The chain carries TRBV9 and TRBJ1-1, with D perhaps TRBD1 (6 bases). This CDR3 region has 14 residues. Germline values: CDR1 SGDLS, CDR2 YYNGEE. The germline V and J ends were trimmed by 0 bases and 5 bases, with 11 bases remaining between them. In DNA, the CDR3 is TGTGCCAGCAGCGTAGGGACAGCGGGAACTGAAGCTTTCTTT. Its protein is CASSVGTAGTEAFF.

The chain recombines TRBV19 with TRBJ2-2, with 7 bases matching TRBD2. The CDR3 has 16 residues. CDR1 is LNHDA, CDR2 SQIVND, per germline (reference sequence). V shed 6 bases and J 0 bases; nucleotides not matched to a gene: 7. Written as DNA, the CDR3 is TGTGCCAGTAGCCGAGGGGCGGGAGCGAACACCGGGGAGCTGTTTTTT. This gives the protein CASSRGAGANTGELFF.

In DNA, the CDR3 is TGTGCCATCAGCGCGGGACTAGCGGGACAAGAGACCCAGTACTTC. Residues: CAISAGLAGQETQYF. The rearrangement uses TRBV10-3 and TRBJ2-5; 13 bases match TRBD2. V lost 6 bases, J lost 2 bases, and 3 bases stayed unmatched. The germline gives CDR1 ENHRY, CDR2 SYGVKD. The CDR3 is 15 amino acids.

In regard to this clone: Within the sample, other DNA sequences also encode this same CDR3. This rearrangement joins TRBV27 to TRBJ2-3; 12 nucleotides match TRBD2. CDR1 is MNHEY and CDR2 is SMNVEV in the germline V gene (reference sequence). CDR3 length: 15 residues. J was trimmed by 3 bases and V by 5 bases; bases with no gene match: 3. The CDR3 protein is CASSPGLAGTDTQYF. The CDR3 DNA sequence: TGTGCCAGCAGTCCCGGACTAGCGGGGACAGATACGCAGTATTTT.

The chain has TRBV7-3 and TRBJ2-5; 8 bases are shared with TRBD1. Germline assignment: CDR1 SGHTA and CDR2 FQGTGA. V was pared by 5 bases and J by 5 bases, with 4 bases of the junction left unmatched. The CDR3 totals 13 residues. CDR3 DNA sequence: TGTGCCAGCAGCCAAGGACAGGGCGAGACCCAGTACTTC. This sequence encodes CASSQGQGETQYF.